The 7 T cell receptor beta chains reported below all come from one sample, sequenced in a study of technical replicates of blood from a few donors. The assay was immunoSEQ multiplex PCR, and TCRdb's table has in-frame clones only and misses some. The table lists about 97,000 clones, over 85% of them singletons. Sequencing used T cells isolated from PBMCs. These receptors were obtained from a human donor in good health.

The chain employs TRBV27 and TRBJ2-7; 14 bases line up with TRBD2. J gave up 6 bases and V 5 bases, and 6 bases lay outside the gene matches. The V gene's germline CDR1 is MNHEY and CDR2 SMNVEV (reference sequence). CDR3 length: 15 residues. This CDR3 is CASSRGLAGVSEQYF. The DNA of the CDR3 is TGTGCCAGCAGTCGGGGACTAGCGGGAGTTAGCGAGCAGTACTTC.

The rearrangement joins TRBV14 to TRBJ1-1; tentative D call: TRBD1 (6 bases). Germline-derived CDR1 and CDR2 are SGHDN and FVKESK. The CDR3 is 15 residues long. Trimming removed 2 bases from V and 3 bases from J, with 13 bases in between. The CDR3 reads CASSQYGTPYTEAFF. CDR3 DNA: TGTGCCAGCAGCCAATATGGGACACCTTACACTGAAGCTTTCTTT.

V is TRBV10-3 and J is TRBJ2-1; 8 positions match TRBD1. Germline-derived CDR1 and CDR2 are ENHRY and SYGVKD. The CDR3 is 14 residues long. V was pared by 4 bases and J by 10 bases, with 9 bases of the junction left unmatched. The CDR3 DNA reads TGTGCCATCAGTGCCATCGCAGGGGGCAGAGAGCAGTTCTTC. Translation: CAISAIAGGREQFF.

The J gene is TRBJ2-1, the V gene TRBV19; 7 bases are a match to TRBD2. The CDR3 loop spans 16 amino acids. Germline CDR1 is LNHDA and CDR2 is SQIVND (reference sequence). V gave up 3 bases and J gave up 11 bases; unmatched junction bases: 16. In nucleotides, the CDR3 is TGTGCCAGTAGTATGGAAGCGGGACTCCCTGGTCAAAAGCAGTTCTTC. Its protein is CASSMEAGLPGQKQFF.

The rearrangement links TRBV6-1 to TRBJ1-1, with D possibly matching TRBD1 (6 bases). Trimming took 5 bases from V and 1 from J, leaving 14 bases between them. Germline lookup yields CDR1 MNHNS and CDR2 SASEGT. The CDR3 contains 15 residues. CDR3 DNA sequence: TGTGCCAGCAGTTTACCCAGGGGTGGGAACACTGAAGCTTTCTTT. This codes for CASSLPRGGNTEAFF.

V is TRBV2 and J is TRBJ2-1; perhaps TRBD2 as D (5 bases). CDR1 is SNHLY and CDR2 is FYNNEI in the germline V gene. CDR3 length equals 13 residues. The V end lost 8 bases, the J end lost 10 bases, and 18 bases lay between the germline ends. The CDR3 here is CASASLTPHEQFF. Written as DNA, the CDR3 is TGTGCCAGCGCTAGCTTAACCCCCCACGAGCAGTTCTTC. Full variable domain (outside the CDR3, taken from reference TRBV2 and TRBJ2-1): EPEVTQTPSHQVTQMGQEVILRCVPISNHLYFYWYRQILGQKVEFLVSFYNNEISEKSEIFDDQFSVERPDGSNFTLKIRSTKLEDSAMYFCASASLTPHEQFFGPGTRLTVL.

This sequence joins TRBV4-2 and TRBJ2-1; no reliable D call. The CDR3 is 13 amino acids. Germline V gene data show CDR1 as LGHNA and CDR2 as YNFKEQ. With 1 base removed from V and 5 bases from J, the gap between germline ends came to 6 bases. In DNA, the CDR3 is TGTGCCAGCAGCCAAGCAGGTGACAATGAGCAGTTCTTC. Translated: CASSQAGDNEQFF.